Reported below is one T cell receptor beta chain. The antigen this receptor binds is unknown. Base quality data are lacking; no much larger clone is found one base away. The donors were healthy, HIV-negative adults with no recently reported acute infections or vaccinations. All donors were Caucasian adults living in Nashville, Tennessee, USA. CD4+ T cells were enriched by magnetic negative selection, after which naive cells were positively selected on CD45RA and the negative fraction was taken as the memory subset. Blood was collected by leukapheresis, and PBMCs were isolated by Ficoll-Histopaque density gradient centrifugation and then cryopreserved in liquid nitrogen vapor phase. Analytical flow cytometry was used to check the purity and quantity of every magnetically sorted T cell population. Genomic DNA was isolated from every sorted fraction and measured by UV absorbance on a Nanodrop 2000c.

This entry comes from a study of shared clonotypes between healthy human individuals (dated by TCRdb to about 2020). Study-wide context: Three men and two women, aged 18 to 49 years, made up the cohort. For each donor, CD4 naive and CD4 memory were each given three plates, CD8 naive was given two plates, and CD8 memory was given one plate. Blood TCR repertoires of five healthy adults were deeply sequenced to estimate repertoire size and the extent of clonotype sharing between individuals. Different laboratories and diverse techniques were used to prepare libraries and sequence TCR repertoires, to increase sequencing depth and limit assay-specific biases. Per donor, leukapheresis produced somewhere between about 0.8 and 9.5 billion PBMCs. Overall results and qualifications from the work: Sampling was restricted to blood, and TCR repertoires in tissue are likely to differ from TCR repertoires in blood. Rarefaction of sorted-subset datasets indicated incomplete sequencing despite the large sequencing depth. Compared with non-shared clonotypes, the clonotypes found in all four sorted-subset donors had higher generation probabilities. Sharing across four donors was observed for about 5% of naive CD4, 3% to 4% of naive CD8, 2% to 2.5% of memory CD4, and about 0.39% of memory CD8 clonotypes. Because the study included only a small number of donors, the genetic and exposure-history diversity represented was limited. Larger estimated clonotype richness was generally found for naive subsets than for memory subsets. Pairwise subsampling indicated that sequencing depth was expected to affect the degree of clonotype sharing among donors.

Using the deep immunoSEQ assay, TCR CDR3 regions were amplified from genomic DNA by multiplex PCR. Genomic DNA extracted from each cell subset was distributed evenly over all wells of several immunoSEQ 96-well plates, and each plate served as one replicate. For sorted subsets, 200 ng of genomic DNA, equivalent to 25,000 to 35,000 T cell genomes, went into each replicate PCR. Purified libraries were measured with a Qubit 3.0 fluorometer, size-checked on a Bioanalyzer 2100, and measured again with the KAPA Library Quantification kit. Every immunoSEQ 96-well plate was sequenced on a separate single-read 150-cycle Illumina NextSeq 550 flow cell. The paper's processing steps were these. Because the immunoSEQ output included only junctional sequences and no quality scores, the filtering could not be the same as the filtering used for full-length reads. Sequences were annotated with PyIR, a Python wrapper for IgBLAST v1.9, and V/J genes and CDR3 were assigned using IMGT germline references. Reads were removed for weak V/J assignments (E-value above 1e-6), missing CDR3, stop codons, out-of-frame junctions, or ambiguous translated residues. V3J clonotypes were defined as sequences sharing the same inferred V gene, J gene, and CDR3 amino acid sequence. Percentage overlap between repertoires was calculated by dividing the number of shared unique clonotypes by the size of the smaller repertoire. RTK rarefaction, the Chao1 estimator, and Recon v2.1 estimates of unobserved clonotypes were used to assess repertoire richness. Generation probabilities were computed with OLGA for all TCRbeta clonotypes obtained by the gDNA method from four donors. Sourced from immuneACCESS, this table was stored by TCRdb with only in-frame sequences that have V and J called. A share of the clones is absent; for the studies checked, an unresolved V gene accounts for under half, and the remainder has no known explanation. The V and J calls and clone size are taken from that table; D and trimming were inferred from the DNA. Recorded for this sample are 850,000 to 1,200,000 clones; 75% of them occurred a single time. Around 1.5% of the sample is held by the ten biggest clonotypes.

Sequenced sample: memory CD4+ T cells sorted from blood. The label giving this sample's cell subset or site can be read as: CD45RA-negative fraction. The sequence came from a man aged 18-30 years in good health.

The CDR3 has the sequence CASTTITSGKETQYF. In nucleotide form, the sequence is TGTGCCAGTACCACAATCACTAGCGGAAAAGAGACCCAGTACTTC. The chain is made from TRBV19 and TRBJ2-5; a stretch of 8 junction bases matches TRBD2. Trimming leaves V shorter by 7 bases and J shorter by 3 bases, with the junction holding 10 bases beyond the gene matches. Inclusive of the bounding cysteine and phenylalanine, the CDR3 is 15 residues long. Only the CDR3 region is kept as DNA, spanning 45 bases read in frame from base 1. For CDR1 and CDR2, the germline V gene (reference sequence) lists LNHDA and SQIVND. Joined to the reference TRBV19 and TRBJ2-5 proteins, this CDR3 gives the full variable domain: DGGITQSPKYLFRKEGQNVTLSCEQNLNHDAMYWYRQDPGQGLRLIYYSQIVNDFQKGDIAEGYSVSREKKESFPLTVTSAQKNPTAFYLCASTTITSGKETQYFGPGTRLLVL.